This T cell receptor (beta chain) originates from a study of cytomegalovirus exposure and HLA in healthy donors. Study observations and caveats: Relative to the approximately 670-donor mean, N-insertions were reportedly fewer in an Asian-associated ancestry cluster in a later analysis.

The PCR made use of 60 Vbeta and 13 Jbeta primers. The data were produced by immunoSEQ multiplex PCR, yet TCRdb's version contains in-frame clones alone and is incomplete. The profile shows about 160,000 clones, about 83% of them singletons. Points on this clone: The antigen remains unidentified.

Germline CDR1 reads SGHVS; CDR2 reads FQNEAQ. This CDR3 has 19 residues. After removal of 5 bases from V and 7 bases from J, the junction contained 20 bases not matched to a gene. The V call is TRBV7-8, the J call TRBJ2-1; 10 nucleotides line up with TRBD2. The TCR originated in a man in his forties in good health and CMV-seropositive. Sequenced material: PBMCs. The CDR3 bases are TGTGCCAGCAGCGCGAAGCAAGGGGCACTAGCGGGATTGAGAAATGAGCAGTTCTTC. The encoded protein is CASSAKQGALAGLRNEQFF. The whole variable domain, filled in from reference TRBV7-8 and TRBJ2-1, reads GAGVSQSPRYKVAKRGQDVALRCDPISGHVSLFWYQQALGQGPEFLTYFQNEAQLDKSGLPSDRFFAERPEGSVSTLKIQRTQQEDSAVYLCASSAKQGALAGLRNEQFFGPGTRLTVL.